Only one count was recorded for the clone carrying this TCR beta chain. Its antigen is still unknown. This record comes from a study of shared clonotypes between healthy human individuals. Sorted-subset replicate PCR reactions were performed with about 210 ng DNA, corresponding to 30,000 or so T cell genomes. The table came from immunoSEQ multiplex PCR; TCRdb's copy has only in-frame clones and leaves some out. The table has roughly 1.5 million clones, 95% to 99% seen once; the top ten hold around 0.45%. V dropped 7 bases and J dropped 9; count of bases not matched to a gene: 11. Germline V gene lookup returns CDR1 SQVTM and CDR2 ANQGSEA. The CDR3 totals 12 residues. Study-wide points: Estimated richness values were generally larger in naive subsets than in memory subsets.

Sequenced material: naive CD4+ T cells sorted from blood. Subset indicated: CD45RA+ positively selected. The receptor comes from a man aged 30 to 45 in good health. J is TRBJ2-5 and V is TRBV29-1; 7 nucleotides line up with TRBD2. The CDR3 sequence: CSGLADGGSQYF. Written as DNA, the CDR3 is TGCAGCGGGTTGGCGGACGGGGGGTCCCAGTACTTC. The whole variable domain, filled in from reference TRBV29-1 and TRBJ2-5, reads SAVISQKPSRDICQRGTSLTIQCQVDSQVTMMFWYRQQPGQSLTLIATANQGSEATYESGFVIDKFPISRPNLTFSTLTVSNMSPEDSSIYLCSGLADGGSQYFGPGTRLLVL.